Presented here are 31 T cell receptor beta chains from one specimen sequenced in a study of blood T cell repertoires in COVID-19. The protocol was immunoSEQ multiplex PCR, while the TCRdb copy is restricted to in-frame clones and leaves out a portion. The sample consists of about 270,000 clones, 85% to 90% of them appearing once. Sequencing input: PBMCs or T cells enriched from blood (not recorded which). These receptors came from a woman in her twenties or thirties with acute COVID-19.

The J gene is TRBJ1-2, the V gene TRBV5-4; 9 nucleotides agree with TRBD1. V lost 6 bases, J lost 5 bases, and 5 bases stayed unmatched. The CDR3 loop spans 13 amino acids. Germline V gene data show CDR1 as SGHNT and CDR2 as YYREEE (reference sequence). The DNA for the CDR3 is TGTGCCAGCACCGTACAGGGGGCGTATGGCTACACCTTC. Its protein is CASTVQGAYGYTF.

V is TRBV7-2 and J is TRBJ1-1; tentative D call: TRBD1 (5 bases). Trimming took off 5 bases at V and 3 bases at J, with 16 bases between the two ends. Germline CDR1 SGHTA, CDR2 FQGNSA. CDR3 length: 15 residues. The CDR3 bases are TGTGCCAGCAGCCTCAAATGGGGGGGAGACACTGAAGCTTTCTTT. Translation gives CASSLKWGGDTEAFF.

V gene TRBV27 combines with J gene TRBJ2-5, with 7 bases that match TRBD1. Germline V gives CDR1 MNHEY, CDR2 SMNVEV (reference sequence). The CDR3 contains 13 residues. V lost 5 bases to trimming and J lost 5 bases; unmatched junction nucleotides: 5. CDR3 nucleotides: TGTGCCAGCAGTAATAACAGGGGTGAGACCCAGTACTTC. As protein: CASSNNRGETQYF.

The CDR3 DNA reads TGTGCCAGCAGTTTATTGGGGACAGGGAACTATGGCTACACCTTC. Its protein is CASSLLGTGNYGYTF. V gene TRBV28 combines with J gene TRBJ1-2, with 9 nucleotides matching TRBD1. Looked up from germline, CDR1 is MDHEN and CDR2 is SYDVKM. There are 15 residues in the CDR3. V was clipped by 1 base and J by 2 bases; unmatched bases: 2.

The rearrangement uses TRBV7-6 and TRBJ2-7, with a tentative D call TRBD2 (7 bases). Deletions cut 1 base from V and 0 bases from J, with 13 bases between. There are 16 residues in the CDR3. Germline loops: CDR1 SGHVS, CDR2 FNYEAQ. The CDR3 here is CASSLGGGAVSYEQYF. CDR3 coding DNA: TGTGCCAGCAGCTTAGGAGGGGGGGCTGTCTCCTACGAGCAGTACTTC.

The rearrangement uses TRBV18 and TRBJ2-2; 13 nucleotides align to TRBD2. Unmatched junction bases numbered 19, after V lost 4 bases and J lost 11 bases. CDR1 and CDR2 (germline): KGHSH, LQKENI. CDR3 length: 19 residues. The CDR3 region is CASSHSLSGTSGEQGELFF. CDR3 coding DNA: TGTGCCAGCTCACACTCTCTATCCGGGACTAGCGGGGAGCAAGGCGAGCTGTTTTTT.

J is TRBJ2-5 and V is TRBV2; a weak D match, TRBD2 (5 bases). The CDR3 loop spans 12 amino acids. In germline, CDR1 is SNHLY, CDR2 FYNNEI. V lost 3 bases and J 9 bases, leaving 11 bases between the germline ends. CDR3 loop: CASSEGVEAQYF. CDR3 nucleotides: TGTGCCAGCAGTGAGGGAGTTGAGGCCCAGTACTTC.

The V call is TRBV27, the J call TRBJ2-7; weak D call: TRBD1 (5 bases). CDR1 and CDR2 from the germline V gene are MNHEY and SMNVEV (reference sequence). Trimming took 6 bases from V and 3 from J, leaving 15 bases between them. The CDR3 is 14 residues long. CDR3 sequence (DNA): TGTGCCAGCAGGCCTTTGACAGAAATCTACGAGCAGTACTTC. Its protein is CASRPLTEIYEQYF.

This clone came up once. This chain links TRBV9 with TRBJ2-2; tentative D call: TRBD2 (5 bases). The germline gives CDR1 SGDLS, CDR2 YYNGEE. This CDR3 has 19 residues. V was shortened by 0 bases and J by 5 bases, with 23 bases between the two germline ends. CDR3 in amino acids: CASSVDGILWESGTGELFF. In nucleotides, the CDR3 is TGTGCCAGCAGCGTAGACGGAATTTTGTGGGAGTCGGGGACCGGGGAGCTGTTTTTT. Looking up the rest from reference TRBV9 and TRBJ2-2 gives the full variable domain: DSGVTQTPKHLITATGQRVTLRCSPRSGDLSVYWYQQSLDQGLQFLIQYYNGEERAKGNILERFSAQQFPDLHSELNLSSLELGDSALYFCASSVDGILWESGTGELFFGEGSRLTVL.

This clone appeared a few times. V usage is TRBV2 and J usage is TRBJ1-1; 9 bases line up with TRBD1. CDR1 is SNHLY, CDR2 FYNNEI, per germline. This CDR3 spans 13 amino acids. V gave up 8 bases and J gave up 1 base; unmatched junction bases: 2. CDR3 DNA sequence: TGTGCCAGCGGGGGACAGGGGAACACTGAAGCTTTCTTT. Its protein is CASGGQGNTEAFF.

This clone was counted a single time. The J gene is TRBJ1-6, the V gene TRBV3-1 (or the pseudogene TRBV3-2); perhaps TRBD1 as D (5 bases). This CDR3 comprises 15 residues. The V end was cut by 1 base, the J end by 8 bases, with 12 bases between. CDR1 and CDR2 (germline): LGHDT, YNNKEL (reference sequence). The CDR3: CASSQVAGGDSPLHF. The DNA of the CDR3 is TGTGCCAGCAGCCAAGTTGCAGGAGGGGATTCACCCCTCCACTTT.

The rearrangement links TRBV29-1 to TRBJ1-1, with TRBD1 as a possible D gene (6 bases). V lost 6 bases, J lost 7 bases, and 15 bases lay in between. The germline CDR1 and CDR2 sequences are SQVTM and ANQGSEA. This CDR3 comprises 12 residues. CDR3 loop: CSVFTGRGEAFF. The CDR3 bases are TGCAGCGTGTTTACAGGGAGGGGTGAAGCTTTCTTT.

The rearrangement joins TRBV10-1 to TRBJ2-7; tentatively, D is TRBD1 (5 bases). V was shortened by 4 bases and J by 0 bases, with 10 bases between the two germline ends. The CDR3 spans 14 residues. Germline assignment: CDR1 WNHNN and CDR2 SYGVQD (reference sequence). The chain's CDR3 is CASSGGAHSYEQYF. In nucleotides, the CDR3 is TGCGCCAGCAGTGGTGGGGCCCACTCCTACGAGCAGTACTTC.

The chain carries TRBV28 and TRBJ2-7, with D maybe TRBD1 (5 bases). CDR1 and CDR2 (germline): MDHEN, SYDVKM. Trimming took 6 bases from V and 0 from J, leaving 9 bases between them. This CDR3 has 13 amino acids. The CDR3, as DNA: TGTGCCAGCAGGTCTGGGGCCTCCTACGAGCAGTACTTC. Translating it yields CASRSGASYEQYF.

CDR3 bases: TGTGCCAGCAGCTTAGCGCGGGGAATGAACACTGAAGCTTTCTTT. Its protein is CASSLARGMNTEAFF. V gene TRBV7-2 combines with J gene TRBJ1-1; D ambiguous. Trimming cost V 0 bases and J 0 bases, with 8 bases left between them. This CDR3 is built from 15 residues. Germline V lookup: CDR1 SGHTA, CDR2 FQGNSA.

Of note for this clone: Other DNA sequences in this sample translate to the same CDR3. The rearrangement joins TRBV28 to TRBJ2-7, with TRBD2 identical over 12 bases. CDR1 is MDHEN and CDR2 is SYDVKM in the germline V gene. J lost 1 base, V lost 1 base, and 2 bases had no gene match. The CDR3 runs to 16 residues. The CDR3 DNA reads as TGTGCCAGCAGTTTATCGGGGACTAGCGGGTCCTACGAGCAGTACTTC. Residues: CASSLSGTSGSYEQYF.

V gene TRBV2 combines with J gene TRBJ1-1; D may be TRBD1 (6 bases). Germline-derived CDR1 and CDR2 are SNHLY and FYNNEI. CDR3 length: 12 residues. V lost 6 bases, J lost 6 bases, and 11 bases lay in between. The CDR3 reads CASSGTIPEAFF. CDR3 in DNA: TGTGCCAGCAGCGGGACAATACCTGAAGCTTTCTTT.

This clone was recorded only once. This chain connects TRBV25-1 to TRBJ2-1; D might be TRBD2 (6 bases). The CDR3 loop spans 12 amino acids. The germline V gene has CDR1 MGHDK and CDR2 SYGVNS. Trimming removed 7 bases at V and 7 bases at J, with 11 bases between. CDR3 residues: CASMGEENEQFF. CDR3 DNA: TGTGCCAGCATGGGGGAGGAGAATGAGCAGTTCTTC.

CDR3 sequence reads: CASSSLAGFGTPDYEQYF. Here the CDR3 DNA reads TGTGCCAGCAGCTCCCTAGCGGGTTTCGGGACACCAGACTACGAGCAGTACTTC. This chain uses TRBV7-9 with TRBJ2-7; TRBD2 aligns across 8 bases. The CDR3 spans 18 residues. Germline V gives CDR1 SEHNR, CDR2 FQNEAQ (reference sequence). The V and J ends lost 4 bases and 3 bases, in that order; junction bases with no gene match: 17.

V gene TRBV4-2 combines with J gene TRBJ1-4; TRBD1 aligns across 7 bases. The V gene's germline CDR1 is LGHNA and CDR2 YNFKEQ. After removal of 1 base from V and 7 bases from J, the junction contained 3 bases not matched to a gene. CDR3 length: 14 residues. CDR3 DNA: TGTGCCAGCAGCCAAGGACAGGGCCCTGAAAAACTGTTTTTT. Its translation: CASSQGQGPEKLFF.

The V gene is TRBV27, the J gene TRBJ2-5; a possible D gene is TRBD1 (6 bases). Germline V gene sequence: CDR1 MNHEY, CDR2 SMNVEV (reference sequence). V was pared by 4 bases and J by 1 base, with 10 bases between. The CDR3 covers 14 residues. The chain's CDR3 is CASSSRGTQETQYF. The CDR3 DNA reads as TGTGCCAGCAGTTCCAGGGGCACCCAAGAGACCCAGTACTTC.

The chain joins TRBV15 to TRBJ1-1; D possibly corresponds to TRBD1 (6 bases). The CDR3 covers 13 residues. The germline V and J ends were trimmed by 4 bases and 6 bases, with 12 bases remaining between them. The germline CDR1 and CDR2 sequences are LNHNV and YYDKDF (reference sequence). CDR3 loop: CATSTDRFAEAFF. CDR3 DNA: TGTGCCACCAGCACCGACAGGTTCGCTGAAGCTTTCTTT.

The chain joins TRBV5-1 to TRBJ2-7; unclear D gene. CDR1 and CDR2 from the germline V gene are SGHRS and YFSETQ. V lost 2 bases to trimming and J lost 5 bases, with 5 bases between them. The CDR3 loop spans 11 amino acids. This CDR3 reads CASSFGDEQYF. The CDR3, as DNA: TGCGCCAGCAGCTTTGGAGACGAGCAGTACTTC.

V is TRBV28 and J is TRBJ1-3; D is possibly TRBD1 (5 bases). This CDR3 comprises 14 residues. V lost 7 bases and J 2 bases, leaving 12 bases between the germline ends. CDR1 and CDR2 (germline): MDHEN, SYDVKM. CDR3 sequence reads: CASTVGGTGNTIYF. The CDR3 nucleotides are TGTGCCAGCACCGTGGGGGGGACTGGAAACACCATATATTTT.

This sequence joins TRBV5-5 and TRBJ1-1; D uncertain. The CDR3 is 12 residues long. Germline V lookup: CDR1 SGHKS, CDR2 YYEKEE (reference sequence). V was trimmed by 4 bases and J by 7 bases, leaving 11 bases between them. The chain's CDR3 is CASSKPAFEAFF. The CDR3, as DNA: TGTGCCAGCAGCAAACCCGCGTTTGAAGCTTTCTTT.

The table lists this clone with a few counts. CDR3 loop: CASSFPTRREYTDTQYF. CDR3 DNA sequence: TGTGCCAGCAGTTTCCCAACCCGGCGGGAGTACACAGATACGCAGTATTTT. The rearrangement links TRBV28 to TRBJ2-3, with TRBD2 matching 7 bases. The J segment lost 2 bases and the V segment lost 3 bases, leaving 11 bases of the junction unmatched. Looked up from germline, CDR1 is MDHEN and CDR2 is SYDVKM. This CDR3 contains 17 residues.

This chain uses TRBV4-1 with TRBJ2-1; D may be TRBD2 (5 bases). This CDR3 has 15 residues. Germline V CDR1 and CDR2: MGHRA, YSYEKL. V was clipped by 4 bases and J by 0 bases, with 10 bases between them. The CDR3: CASSPTKPSYNEQFF. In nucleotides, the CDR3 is TGCGCCAGCAGCCCGACTAAGCCCTCCTACAATGAGCAGTTCTTC.

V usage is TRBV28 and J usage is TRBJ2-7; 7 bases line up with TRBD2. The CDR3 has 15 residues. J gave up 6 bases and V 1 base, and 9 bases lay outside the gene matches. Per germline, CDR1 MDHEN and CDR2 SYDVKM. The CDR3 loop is CASSLSAGAPTEQYF. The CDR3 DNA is TGTGCCAGCAGTTTATCGGCGGGAGCTCCCACCGAGCAGTACTTC.

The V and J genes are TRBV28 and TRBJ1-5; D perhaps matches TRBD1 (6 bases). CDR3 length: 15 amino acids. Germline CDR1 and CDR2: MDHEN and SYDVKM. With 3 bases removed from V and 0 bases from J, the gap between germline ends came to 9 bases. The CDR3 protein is CASSFRGASNQPQHF. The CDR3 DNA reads TGTGCCAGCAGTTTCCGGGGGGCTAGCAATCAGCCCCAGCATTTT.

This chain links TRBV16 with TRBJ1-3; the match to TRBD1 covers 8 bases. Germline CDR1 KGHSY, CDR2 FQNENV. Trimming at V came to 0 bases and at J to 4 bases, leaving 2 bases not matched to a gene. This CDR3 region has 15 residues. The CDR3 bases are TGTGCCAGCAGCCAATCCTGGACAGGGGGAAACACCATATATTTT. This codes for CASSQSWTGGNTIYF.

The CDR3 reads CASSVAGGGETQYF. As DNA, the CDR3 is TGTGCCAGCAGTGTAGCGGGAGGGGGAGAGACCCAGTACTTC. The J gene is TRBJ2-5, the V gene TRBV6-1; 11 positions match TRBD2. The CDR3 contains 14 residues. J gave up 4 bases and V 4 bases, and 2 bases lay outside the gene matches. Germline V gives CDR1 MNHNS, CDR2 SASEGT.